The rows below give T cell receptor beta chains drawn from one sample of a study of regulatory T cells in long-lasting Graves disease. TCRdb fed the multiplex PCR reads into MiXCR, producing one record per CDR3 protein. This repertoire shows 680,000 or so distinct CDR3 sequences, approximately 15% found once; its top ten account for 18%. This same sample was also taken into another study, of T cells in Graves' hyperthyroidism and ophthalmopathy.

The material sequenced was peripheral blood mononuclear cells (PBMCs), taken at new diagnosis, from a patient treated with antithyroid drugs. All receptors derive from a woman aged 25-40 years with Graves disease. Both conserved end residues are part of each CDR3. A D gene is named only where the DNA matches it firmly. A clone size is listed for some rows: how often the clone was seen (once, few, many), or a class if it is expanded.

V	size	D	J	DNA	CDR3
TRBV19	-	-	TRBJ2-5	TGTGCCAGTAGCGCCCCCGGGGCGGGAAAAGAGACCCAGTACTTC	CASSAPGAGKETQYF
TRBV27	many	-	TRBJ2-4	TGTGCCAGCAGTCCTCAGGCTTTCAAAAACATTCAGTACTTC	CASSPQAFKNIQYF
TRBV5-4	once	TRBD2	TRBJ2-3	TGTGCCAGCCAAGGAGGACTAGCGGGAGTCGCAGATACGCAGTATTTT	CASQGGLAGVADTQYF
TRBV6-2/TRBV6-3	many	-	TRBJ2-1	TGTGCCAGCAGTACCGACTCCGCCAACTTCTACAATGAGCAGTTCTTC	CASSTDSANFYNEQFF
TRBV5-1	few	TRBD2	TRBJ2-3	TGCGCCAGCAGCTCCGGGTCAGCGGGGGACGGGTGGGTTACGCAGTATTTT	CASSSGSAGDGWVTQYF
TRBV5-6	many	-	TRBJ2-7	TGTGCCAGCAAAAGGGACACCTACGAGCAGTACTTC	CASKRDTYEQYF
TRBV19	-	-	TRBJ2-5	TGTGCCAGCCGTGATGGGGGACTCAGGGCCCAGTACTTC	CASRDGGLRAQYF
TRBV29-1	-	TRBD2	TRBJ2-3	TGCAGCGTTGAAGTGGGACTAGCAGGGCAGTATTTT	CSVEVGLAGQYF
TRBV5-1	many	-	TRBJ1-4	TGTGCCAGCAGCCTCGGGGGGGGTAATGAAAAACTGTTTTTT	CASSLGGGNEKLFF
TRBV2	-	TRBD1	TRBJ2-1	TGTGCCAGCAGCGACGGGACAGTCTACAATGAGCAGTTCTTC	CASSDGTVYNEQFF
TRBV7-9	few	-	TRBJ1-4	TGTGCCAGCAGCCATAAGGGTAGTTCGGATGAAAAACTGTTTTTT	CASSHKGSSDEKLFF
TRBV11-3	many	-	TRBJ1-1	TGTGCCAGCAGATTGGACACGAACACTGAAGCTTTCTTT	CASRLDTNTEAFF
TRBV7-7	many	-	TRBJ2-5	TGTGCTAGCAGCCTCCCCCCCGGGGGCGGGCAAGAGACCCAGTACTTC	CASSLPPGGGQETQYF
TRBV7-9	many	TRBD2	TRBJ2-3	TGTGCCAGCAGACGAGGACTAGCGGGAGGAGCAGATACGCAGTATTTT	CASRRGLAGGADTQYF
TRBV27	few	-	TRBJ2-7	TGTGCCAGCAGTCGCAAAGCCCGGGGAGAGCAGTACTTC	CASSRKARGEQYF
TRBV20-1	many	-	TRBJ2-3	TGCAGTGCTTCAGTCGACTGGGTTAGCACAGATACGCAGTATTTT	CSASVDWVSTDTQYF
TRBV9	-	TRBD2	TRBJ2-3	TGTGCCAGCACCAGGACTAGCGGAGCAGATACGCAGTATTTT	CASTRTSGADTQYF
TRBV20-1	few	-	TRBJ2-5	TGCAGTGCTAGGGGGGACGGTCAAGAGACCCAGTACTTC	CSARGDGQETQYF
TRBV11-2	many	TRBD2	TRBJ2-7	TGTGCCAGCAGCTTGGTAGGGACTAGCGGGAGGAGTGCGCAGTACTTC	CASSLVGTSGRSAQYF
TRBV7-3	-	-	TRBJ1-1	TGTGCCAGCAGCCCGCACCGGGGGCGCGAGACTGAAGCTTTCTTT	CASSPHRGRETEAFF
TRBV18	few	-	TRBJ2-3	TGTGCCAGCTCACTAGACCGAATGGGGGATACGCAGTATTTT	CASSLDRMGDTQYF
TRBV18	-	TRBD2	TRBJ2-3	TGTGCCAGCTCGTTCACTAGCGGGAGAAGAGATACGCAGTATTTT	CASSFTSGRRDTQYF
TRBV20-1	many	-	TRBJ2-5	TGCAGTGCTCGTTCGGGGCAAGAGACCCAGTACTTC	CSARSGQETQYF
TRBV7-6	-	-	TRBJ2-3	TGTGCCAGCAGCTCTCCTGACCGAAATACGCAGTATTTT	CASSSPDRNTQYF
TRBV6-5	few	TRBD2	TRBJ2-5	TGTGCCAGCAGTTCCGACGGAGCGGGAGGGCCTAGAGAGACCCAGTACTTC	CASSSDGAGGPRETQYF
TRBV6-2/TRBV6-3	many	TRBD1	TRBJ1-6	TGTGCCAGCAGTTACGCCAGGACAGGCATGTCACCCCTCCACTTT	CASSYARTGMSPLHF
TRBV30	-	-	TRBJ1-2	TGTGCCTGGAGTGCCGGGGCGGCCAGGCCGGGCTACACCTTC	CAWSAGAARPGYTF
TRBV6-5	few	-	TRBJ1-6	TGTGCCAGCAGTTATTCCAGCAACCATAATTCACCTCTCCACTTT	CASSYSSNHNSPLHF
TRBV29-1	many	TRBD1	TRBJ1-1	TGCAGCGTTGAAGGAGAAGGGGGCCTAGCCCTCATGAACACTGAAGCTTTCTTT	CSVEGEGGLALMNTEAFF
TRBV28	many	TRBD1	TRBJ1-1	TGTGCCAGCAGTTTACCAGGGGGTTACACTGAAGCTTTCTTT	CASSLPGGYTEAFF
TRBV20-1	many	-	TRBJ2-3	TGCAGTACAACCGGGCGGGTCACAGATACGCAGTATTTT	CSTTGRVTDTQYF
TRBV6-1	many	TRBD1	TRBJ2-4	TGTGCCAGCAGACAGGGGACGGGCAAAAACATTCAGTACTTC	CASRQGTGKNIQYF
TRBV30	-	-	TRBJ1-1	TGTGCCTGGGCTTTCTCACCGAACACTGAAGCTTTCTTT	CAWAFSPNTEAFF
TRBV11-1	many	-	TRBJ2-3	TGTGCCAGCAGCACGTACACAGATACGCAGTATTTT	CASSTYTDTQYF
TRBV20-1	many	-	TRBJ2-3	TGCAGTGCTAGAGAGCTCAGATTTTATACGCAGTATTTT	CSARELRFYTQYF
TRBV29-1	once	-	TRBJ1-4	TGCAGCGTTGAAACCGGGACTGGGAATGAAAAACTGTTTTTT	CSVETGTGNEKLFF
TRBV20-1	-	-	TRBJ1-4	TGCAGTGTCGTTGACCTGAGGGGGGAAGAAAAACTGTTTTTT	CSVVDLRGEEKLFF
TRBV5-1	-	TRBD1	TRBJ2-3	TGCGCCAGCAGCTGGGGACAGGGGCCGGATACGCAGTATTTT	CASSWGQGPDTQYF
TRBV2	-	-	TRBJ2-3	TGTGCCAGCAGTCAGAGGTCGAGCACAGATACGCAGTATTTT	CASSQRSSTDTQYF
TRBV19	many	-	TRBJ1-5	TGTGCCAGTAGAACCTCCTTTCCAGGCAGCAGCAATCAGCCCCAGCATTTT	CASRTSFPGSSNQPQHF
TRBV18	-	-	TRBJ2-2	TGTGCCAGCTCACCACCGAGAGCTTTCACCGGGGAGCTGTTTTTT	CASSPPRAFTGELFF
TRBV6-1	-	-	TRBJ2-1	TGTGCCAGCATGGGTTACGGCTACAATGAGCAGTTCTTC	CASMGYGYNEQFF
TRBV9	-	-	TRBJ2-1	TGTGCCAGCACTGAATCGGGGTCCCCCTCCCACAATGAGCAGTTCTTC	CASTESGSPSHNEQFF
TRBV6-2/TRBV6-3	many	TRBD1	TRBJ2-5	TGTGCCAGCAGTGCTGTGACAGGGGAGACCCAGTACTTC	CASSAVTGETQYF
TRBV12-3/TRBV12-4	-	-	TRBJ2-7	TGTGCCAGCAGTCTCAGCCAGGAGCAGTACTTC	CASSLSQEQYF
TRBV7-9	few	-	TRBJ1-1	TGTGCCAGCAGCTTAGCGCCCCAGTTGAACACTGAAGCTTTCTTT	CASSLAPQLNTEAFF
TRBV13	-	TRBD1	TRBJ1-4	TGTGCCAGCAGCTACAGGGACAGCGGGGACGAAAAACTGTTTTTT	CASSYRDSGDEKLFF
TRBV6-1	few	TRBD2	TRBJ2-5	TGTGCCAGCCCCCCAGGGACTAGCGTGGAGGAAGAGACCCAGTACTTC	CASPPGTSVEEETQYF
TRBV11-3	-	TRBD1	TRBJ2-3	TGTGCCAGCAGCTCCGACAGGGGAAGCACAGATACGCAGTATTTT	CASSSDRGSTDTQYF
TRBV30	-	-	TRBJ2-3	TGTGCCTGGAGTGCCGATCGGGCAGATACGCAGTATTTT	CAWSADRADTQYF
TRBV6-5	many	-	TRBJ1-3	TGTGCCAGCAGTTACGGGGGACAATCTGGAAACACCATATATTTT	CASSYGGQSGNTIYF
TRBV16	many	-	TRBJ1-2	TGTGCCAGCAGCCAATCATCAGCTAACTATGGCTACACCTTC	CASSQSSANYGYTF
TRBV29-1	-	-	TRBJ1-2	TGCAGCGTTGAAAAATGGTCAGGGACCTATGGCTACACCTTC	CSVEKWSGTYGYTF
TRBV28	-	-	TRBJ1-2	TGTGCCAGCAGCGGAGACACACCCCGGCGGCACTATGGCTACACCTTC	CASSGDTPRRHYGYTF
TRBV9	many	-	TRBJ2-7	TGTGCCAGCAGCAGCCGCCAAGGGGCCAAGGACGAGCAGTACTTC	CASSSRQGAKDEQYF
TRBV19	few	-	TRBJ2-6	TGTGCCAGTAGTATCGGGGACGGTTTCTCTGGGGCCAACGTCCTGACTTTC	CASSIGDGFSGANVLTF
TRBV30	-	-	TRBJ2-1	TGTGCCTGGAGTACGGGACTTTATGAGCAGTTCTTC	CAWSTGLYEQFF